This TCR beta chain was identified in a study of shared clonotypes between healthy human individuals. The CDR3 totals 13 residues. CDR1 is MNHNS and CDR2 is SASEGT in the germline V gene. V lost 7 bases and J lost 17, with 21 bases in between. Profiled with immunoSEQ multiplex PCR; TCRdb holds only in-frame clones, not every one. The sample contains approximately 2.4 million clones, around 95% of which appear only once. The TCR comes from a young man in good health. The rearrangement uses TRBV6-1 and TRBJ1-6; possible D gene TRBD1, 6 bases. The specimen was naive CD4+ T cells sorted from blood. The sample's subset: CD45RA+ positively selected. The DNA of the CDR3 is TGTGCCAGCACGAGGGGTGGGACAACGTTTTTCCACTTT. This encodes CASTRGGTTFFHF.